Presented here are 21 T cell receptor beta chains from one specimen sequenced in a study of CD8+CD57+ T cells in acquired aplastic anemia. CD8+CD57+ cell expansion, shown by flow cytometry, had occurred in the patients selected for sequencing. TCR beta VDJ and CDR3 were profiled, and genomic DNA was the template. TCRdb reprocessed the reads with MiXCR, giving one entry per CDR3 protein. This table has roughly 180,000 distinct CDR3 sequences, roughly three fifths appearing once. The sample comprised sorted CD4+, CD8+, or CD8+CD57+ T cells (not recorded which) from PBMCs. These receptors came from a human donor with aplastic anemia.

The chain recombines TRBV9 with TRBJ1-6, with D unresolved. Germline CDR1 is SGDLS and CDR2 is YYNGEE. With 5 bases removed from V and 8 bases from J, the gap between germline ends came to 14 bases. This CDR3 is 14 amino acids long. The CDR3 bases are TGTGCCAGCAGTGACCCCTCCAGAGATTCACCCCTCCACTTT. Residues: CASSDPSRDSPLHF.

The CDR3 protein is CSARRGQQFPLHF. The CDR3 DNA follows: TGCAGTGCCCGCCGGGGACAGCAGTTCCCCCTCCACTTT. The chain couples TRBV20-1 to TRBJ1-6, with 7 bases that match TRBD1. Germline assignment: CDR1 DFQATT and CDR2 SNEGSKA (reference sequence). This CDR3 contains 13 residues. Trimming removed 6 bases from V and 13 bases from J; junction bases left unmatched: 12.

This clonotype was detected a few times. This rearrangement joins TRBV7-8 to TRBJ1-2; D is perhaps TRBD1 (5 bases). Looked up from germline, CDR1 is SGHVS and CDR2 is FQNEAQ. CDR3 length: 16 residues. Trimming took 2 bases from V and 4 from J, leaving 17 bases between them. The DNA for the CDR3 is TGTGCCAGCAGCTTAACGGCAGGGAGGGATTTCTATGGCTACACCTTC. Translation gives CASSLTAGRDFYGYTF.

The chain is built from TRBV6-5 and TRBJ2-3; 7 positions match TRBD2. Germline V CDR1 and CDR2: MNHEY, SVGAGI. The CDR3 length is 15 residues. The V gene end was trimmed by 0 bases and the J gene end by 4 bases; junction bases not matched to a gene: 4. CDR3: CASSYSWGGADTQYF. The CDR3 nucleotides are TGTGCCAGCAGTTACTCCTGGGGGGGGGCAGATACGCAGTATTTT.

CDR3 nucleotide sequence: TGTGCCAGCAGTTCAGCTAGGCGCGAGACCCAGTACTTC. It yields the protein CASSSARRETQYF. The genes are TRBV5-8 and TRBJ2-5; D not resolved. Trimming shortened V by 5 bases and J by 5 bases, and 13 bases separated the two germline ends. This CDR3 has 13 residues. CDR1 and CDR2 from the germline V gene are SGHTS and YDEGEE.

V usage is TRBV5-6 and J usage is TRBJ1-2; no firm D call. The germline V gene encodes CDR1 SGHDT and CDR2 YYEEEE. V dropped 0 bases and J dropped 8 bases, with 8 bases sitting between them. CDR3 length: 12 residues. The CDR3 reads CASSLGPGGYTF. The CDR3 DNA is TGTGCCAGCAGCTTGGGCCCGGGAGGCTACACCTTC.

This clonotype showed up just a few times. This rearrangement joins TRBV24-1 to TRBJ2-3, with TRBD2 matching over 12 bases. Germline V gene sequence: CDR1 KGHDR, CDR2 SFDVKD. There are 15 residues in the CDR3. Trimming removed 7 bases from V and 5 bases from J; junction bases left unmatched: 6. CDR3 sequence: CATSLGLAGVDTQYF. The CDR3 nucleotides are TGTGCCACCAGCCTGGGACTAGCGGGTGTAGATACGCAGTATTTT.

This clonotype has a single count. J is TRBJ1-6 and V is TRBV7-9; the match to TRBD1 covers 7 bases. This CDR3 has 14 residues. With V trimmed by 5 bases and J by 7 bases, 5 bases remained unmatched. CDR1 SEHNR and CDR2 FQNEAQ come from the germline V gene (reference sequence). This CDR3 reads CASSVRGENSPLHF. CDR3 sequence (DNA): TGTGCCAGCAGCGTCAGGGGGGAGAATTCACCCCTCCACTTT.

This clonotype was observed a few times. V usage is TRBV27 and J usage is TRBJ2-3, with a weak D call TRBD2 (7 bases). The CDR3 runs to 16 residues. In germline, CDR1 is MNHEY, CDR2 SMNVEV (reference sequence). V was pared by 4 bases and J by 2 bases, with 16 bases between. The DNA of the CDR3 is TGTGCCAGCAGTTCCCTTAGGGGGGGAGTCACAGATACGCAGTATTTT. Its protein product is CASSSLRGGVTDTQYF.

The chain links TRBV29-1 to TRBJ2-7, with D unclear. This CDR3 contains 10 residues. V was trimmed by 6 bases and J by 3 bases, leaving 6 bases between them. Germline V gene data show CDR1 as SQVTM and CDR2 as ANQGSEA. CDR3 in amino acids: CSVGDYEQYF. CDR3 nucleotides: TGCAGCGTGGGCGACTACGAGCAGTACTTC.

The J gene is TRBJ1-1, the V gene TRBV24-1; D uncertain. V gave up 2 bases and J gave up 8 bases, with 11 bases separating them. CDR1 is KGHDR and CDR2 is SFDVKD in the germline V gene. The CDR3 length is 13 residues. Here the CDR3 reads CATSDSSGGEAFF. As DNA, the CDR3 is TGTGCCACCAGTGATTCCTCGGGTGGCGAAGCTTTCTTT.

The chain joins TRBV19 to TRBJ2-7; 13 bases match TRBD2. J gave up 2 bases and V 5 bases, and 3 bases lay outside the gene matches. The length of the CDR3 is 15 residues. From germline, CDR1 is LNHDA and CDR2 SQIVND (reference sequence). The CDR3 DNA sequence: TGTGCCAGTAGTGTGGGGACTAGCGGGACCTACGAGCAGTACTTC. Translation gives CASSVGTSGTYEQYF.

CDR3 loop: CASNGGVFGGMNTEAFF. The CDR3 DNA is TGCGCCAGCAACGGGGGCGTGTTTGGGGGCATGAACACTGAAGCTTTCTTT. The chain combines TRBV10-2 with TRBJ1-1; possible D gene TRBD1, 6 bases. The CDR3 totals 17 residues. Per the germline V gene, CDR1 is WSHSY and CDR2 is SAAADI. Trimming stripped 7 bases from V and 0 bases from J, with 21 bases between.

For the CDR3, the DNA is TGTGCCAGCAGCTTAGACGGGTCAGTCTACACCTTC. The encoded protein is CASSLDGSVYTF. This rearrangement joins TRBV7-2 to TRBJ1-2, with D uncertain. V lost 1 base and J lost 10, with 10 bases in between. Germline V CDR1 and CDR2: SGHTA, FQGNSA. The CDR3 covers 12 residues.

This rearrangement joins TRBV6-1 to TRBJ2-1, with 8 bases that match TRBD1. Germline V CDR1 and CDR2: MNHNS, SASEGT. CDR3 size: 15 residues. Trimming at V came to 6 bases and at J to 6 bases, leaving 10 bases not matched to a gene. The CDR3 sequence: CASSDRTGRGNEQFF. In DNA form, the CDR3 reads TGTGCCAGCAGCGATCGGACAGGGCGCGGCAATGAGCAGTTCTTC.

This clonotype was observed a handful of times. The chain has TRBV27 and TRBJ1-1; TRBD1 is a possible D gene (5 bases). Trimming left V 4 bases short and J 4 bases short, with 13 bases between. Per germline, CDR1 MNHEY and CDR2 SMNVEV (reference sequence). The length of the CDR3 is 14 residues. CDR3 sequence: CASSYGGGSTEAFF. The CDR3 DNA reads as TGTGCCAGCAGTTATGGGGGAGGTAGCACTGAAGCTTTCTTT.

About this clonotype itself: This could be a read error, since a much larger clone is one nucleotide away. The rearrangement links TRBV27 to TRBJ1-2, with 7 nucleotides matching TRBD1. This CDR3 region has 13 residues. Germline V gene sequence: CDR1 MNHEY, CDR2 SMNVEV (reference sequence). Written as DNA, the CDR3 is TGTGCCGGCAGTCTACAGGGGAACTATGGCTACACCTTC. Encoded protein: CAGSLQGNYGYTF.

The V gene is TRBV12-3 or TRBV12-4, the J gene TRBJ1-2; no definite D call. The V end lost 7 bases, the J end lost 8 bases, and 14 bases lay between the germline ends. CDR3 length equals 12 residues. CDR3 amino acids: CASTQALGGYTF. CDR3 DNA: TGTGCCAGCACCCAGGCCCTTGGGGGCTACACCTTC.

V and J are TRBV19 and TRBJ2-7; 9 nucleotides line up with TRBD2. V lost 4 bases and J lost 4; bases outside the gene matches: 5. The CDR3 has 14 residues. Looked up from germline, CDR1 is LNHDA and CDR2 is SQIVND (reference sequence). CDR3 residues: CASSNSGSGYEQYF. In nucleotides, the CDR3 is TGTGCCAGTAGTAATAGCGGGAGTGGGTACGAGCAGTACTTC.

Ten or more counts support this clonotype. V gene TRBV7-9 combines with J gene TRBJ1-2, with TRBD1 identical over 9 bases. The CDR3 sequence is 16 residues long. V was clipped by 1 base and J by 6 bases; unmatched bases: 9. Germline lookup yields CDR1 SEHNR and CDR2 FQNEAQ (reference sequence). In DNA form, the CDR3 reads TGTGCCAGCAGCTTAGTTGCCGGGACAGGGATTCATGGCTACACCTTC. Translating gives CASSLVAGTGIHGYTF.

The rearrangement joins TRBV10-3 to TRBJ1-1; tentatively, D is TRBD1 (5 bases). In germline, CDR1 is ENHRY, CDR2 SYGVKD. The CDR3 has 15 residues. V dropped 8 bases and J dropped 1 base, with 17 bases sitting between them. CDR3 sequence: CAISPGGTANTEAFF. As DNA, the CDR3 is TGTGCCATCTCCCCCGGCGGGACCGCGAACACTGAAGCTTTCTTT.